The sequence of this TCR beta chain was determined in a study of post-analysis software for immune sequencing data. Study findings and constraints: Samples from one preparation batch, clustered by F measure, grouped strongly together. Diversity measured as normalized Chao1 was significantly lower in multiple sclerosis patients than in controls.

Built from TCR beta cDNA, the libraries had unique molecular identifiers in them. TCRdb re-derived calls from the PCR reads in MiXCR, one entry per CDR3 protein. This sample has about 540,000 distinct CDR3 sequences, with roughly 34% found just once. In this sample, this clonotype turned up a few times. Its antigen remains unknown. Material: blood. This TCR derives from a girl younger than 18 with multiple sclerosis.

The CDR3, as DNA: TGCAGCGTGGCACAGGGAGCCACTGAAGCTTTCTTT. Its translation is CSVAQGATEAFF. This rearrangement joins TRBV29-1 to TRBJ1-1; D possibly corresponds to TRBD1 (6 bases). V lost 6 bases and J 4 bases, leaving 12 bases between the germline ends. The CDR3 loop spans 12 amino acids. The germline gives CDR1 SQVTM, CDR2 ANQGSEA.